The T cell receptor (beta chain) under discussion was sequenced for a study of T cell responses to AZD1222 COVID-19 vaccine. Points from the study as a whole: Unmutated variant regions are reportedly targeted by nearly half of spike-specific TCRs. Researchers took repertoire samples only after the peak T cell response had come.

With respect to this clone: Antigen unknown.

TCRdb keeps only in-frame clones here, not all; method: immunoSEQ multiplex PCR. Among more than 75,000 clones listed, about 89% were seen once. The origin of this receptor is an adult in good health. This specimen was peripheral blood, taken on day 0 of AZD1222 vaccination.

The CDR3 sequence is CASSLEGRSADTQYF. The CDR3 coding sequence is TGTGCCAGCAGCTTAGAGGGCCGATCGGCAGATACGCAGTATTTT. The genes are TRBV11-1 and TRBJ2-3; no reliable D call. The V end was cut by 1 base, the J end by 4 bases, with 12 bases between. The CDR3 covers 15 residues. Per germline, CDR1 SGHAT and CDR2 FQDESV (reference sequence). The full variable domain, in which reference TRBV11-1 and TRBJ2-3 provide the parts outside the CDR3, is EAEVAQSPRYKITEKSQAVAFWCDPISGHATLYWYRQILGQGPELLVQFQDESVVDDSQLPKDRFSAERLKGVDSTLKIQPAELGDSAMYLCASSLEGRSADTQYFGPGTRLTVL.